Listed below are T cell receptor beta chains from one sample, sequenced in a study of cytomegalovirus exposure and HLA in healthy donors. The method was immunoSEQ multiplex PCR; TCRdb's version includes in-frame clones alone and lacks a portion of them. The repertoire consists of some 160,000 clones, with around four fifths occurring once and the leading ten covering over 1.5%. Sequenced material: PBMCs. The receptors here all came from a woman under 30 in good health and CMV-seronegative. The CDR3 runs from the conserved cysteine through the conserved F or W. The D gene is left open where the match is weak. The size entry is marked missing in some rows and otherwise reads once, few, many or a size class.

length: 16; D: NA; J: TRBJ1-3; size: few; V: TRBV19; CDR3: CASFDLDRVSGNTIYF; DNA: TGTGCCAGTTTCGACCTTGACAGAGTCTCTGGAAACACCATATATTTT
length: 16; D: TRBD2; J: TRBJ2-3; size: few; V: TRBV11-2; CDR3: CASSPLAGGSTDTQYF; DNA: TGTGCCAGCAGCCCTTTAGCGGGGGGGAGCACAGATACGCAGTATTTT
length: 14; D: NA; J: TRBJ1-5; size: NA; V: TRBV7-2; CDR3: CASSPGVVNQPQHF; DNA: TGTGCCAGCAGTCCAGGGGTTGTCAATCAGCCCCAGCATTTT
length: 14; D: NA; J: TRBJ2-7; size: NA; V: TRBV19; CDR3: CASSIGTEVYEQYF; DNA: TGTGCCAGTAGTATAGGAACAGAAGTATACGAGCAGTACTTC
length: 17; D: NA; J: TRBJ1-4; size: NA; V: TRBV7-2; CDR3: CASSLAGTRGHNEKLFF; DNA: TGTGCCAGCAGCTTAGCCGGGACAAGAGGACATAATGAAAAACTGTTTTTT
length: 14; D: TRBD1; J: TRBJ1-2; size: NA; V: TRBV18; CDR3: CASSLGTANYGYTF; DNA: TGTGCCAGCTCACTCGGGACAGCTAACTATGGCTACACCTTC
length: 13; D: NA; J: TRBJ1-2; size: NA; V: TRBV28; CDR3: CASSLLGALGYTF; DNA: TGTGCCAGCAGTTTATTGGGGGCGCTCGGCTACACCTTC
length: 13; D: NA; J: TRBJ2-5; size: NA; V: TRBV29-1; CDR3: CSAAQRSGETQYF; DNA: TGCAGCGCGGCACAGCGGTCCGGGGAGACCCAGTACTTC
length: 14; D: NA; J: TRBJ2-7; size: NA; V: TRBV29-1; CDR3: CSVEGQAPPYEQYF; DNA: TGCAGCGTTGAAGGACAGGCCCCCCCCTACGAGCAGTACTTC
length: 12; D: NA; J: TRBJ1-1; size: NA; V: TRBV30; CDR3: CAYRGGSTEAFF; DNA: TGTGCCTACAGAGGGGGTTCCACTGAAGCTTTCTTT
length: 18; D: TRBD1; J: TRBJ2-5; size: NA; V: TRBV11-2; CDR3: CASHPFRGTGGSMETQYF; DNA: TGTGCCAGCCATCCTTTCCGGGGGACAGGGGGGAGTATGGAGACCCAGTACTTC
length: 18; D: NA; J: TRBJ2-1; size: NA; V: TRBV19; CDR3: CASSIRFAAGGLYNEQFF; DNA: TGTGCCAGTAGTATCAGGTTTGCGGCAGGGGGACTCTACAATGAGCAGTTCTTC
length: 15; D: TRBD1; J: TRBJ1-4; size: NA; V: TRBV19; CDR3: CASSTVDRGNEKLFF; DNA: TGTGCCAGTAGTACTGTCGACAGGGGGAATGAAAAACTGTTTTTT
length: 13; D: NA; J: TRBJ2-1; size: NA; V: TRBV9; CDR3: CASSEVTGDGQFF; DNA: TGTGCCAGCAGCGAAGTGACGGGGGACGGGCAGTTCTTC
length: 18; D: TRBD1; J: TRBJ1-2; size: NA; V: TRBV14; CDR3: CASSSSAWDRDGYYGYTF; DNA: TGTGCCAGCAGTTCCTCGGCCTGGGACAGGGATGGGTACTATGGCTACACCTTC
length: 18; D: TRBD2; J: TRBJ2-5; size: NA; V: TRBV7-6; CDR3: CASSPLGLAGGRGETQYF; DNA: TGTGCCAGCAGCCCACTAGGGCTAGCGGGGGGCCGTGGAGAGACCCAGTACTTC
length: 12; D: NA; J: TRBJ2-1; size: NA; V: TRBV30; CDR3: CAWSYRANEQFF; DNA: TGTGCCTGGAGCTACAGGGCGAATGAGCAGTTCTTC
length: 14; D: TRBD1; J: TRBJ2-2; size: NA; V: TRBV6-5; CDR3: CASAGQGHTGELFF; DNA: TGTGCCAGCGCTGGACAGGGGCACACCGGGGAGCTGTTTTTT
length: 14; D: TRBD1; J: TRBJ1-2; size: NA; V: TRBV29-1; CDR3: CSAEPWGTGHGYTF; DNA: TGCAGCGCCGAACCCTGGGGGACAGGGCATGGCTACACCTTC
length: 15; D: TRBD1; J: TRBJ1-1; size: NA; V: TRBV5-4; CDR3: CASSLETGIFTEAFF; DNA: TGTGCCAGCAGCTTGGAGACAGGGATCTTCACTGAAGCTTTCTTT
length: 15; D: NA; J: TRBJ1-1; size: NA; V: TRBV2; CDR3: CALTGNHGMDTEAFF; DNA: TGTGCCCTAACAGGGAACCACGGTATGGACACTGAAGCTTTCTTT
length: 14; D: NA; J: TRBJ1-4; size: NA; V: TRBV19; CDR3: CASSIVAGTEKLFF; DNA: TGTGCCAGTAGTATCGTCGCGGGAACGGAAAAACTGTTTTTT